The next 14 T cell receptor beta chains were all read from a single sample in a study of technical replicates of blood from a few donors. The data were produced by immunoSEQ multiplex PCR, yet TCRdb's version contains in-frame clones alone and is incomplete. The sample holds approximately 69,000 clones, almost 98% seen once. Material for sequencing was T cells isolated from PBMCs. The receptors derive from a human donor in good health.

This chain joins TRBV2 and TRBJ2-3; 7 nucleotides align to TRBD2. V shed 6 bases and J 0 bases; nucleotides not matched to a gene: 12. Germline assignment: CDR1 SNHLY and CDR2 FYNNEI. The CDR3 has 17 residues. The CDR3 nucleotides are TGTGCCAGCAGCAGACCGGGTTTGCGGGGGAGCACAGATACGCAGTATTTT. This sequence encodes CASSRPGLRGSTDTQYF. Full variable domain (rest looked up from reference TRBV2 and TRBJ2-3): EPEVTQTPSHQVTQMGQEVILRCVPISNHLYFYWYRQILGQKVEFLVSFYNNEISEKSEIFDDQFSVERPDGSNFTLKIRSTKLEDSAMYFCASSRPGLRGSTDTQYFGPGTRLTVL.

This rearrangement joins TRBV10-3 to TRBJ1-2, with 7 nucleotides matching TRBD1. Germline lookup yields CDR1 ENHRY and CDR2 SYGVKD. With V trimmed by 3 bases and J by 3 bases, 13 bases remained unmatched. CDR3 length equals 17 residues. In DNA form, the CDR3 reads TGTGCCATCAGTGACGGGCCGACCAGGGGGACAGACTATGGCTACACCTTC. Translation gives CAISDGPTRGTDYGYTF.

This chain connects TRBV30 to TRBJ1-2; D ambiguous. V lost 1 base to trimming and J lost 8 bases, with 8 bases between them. Germline CDR1 GTSNPN, CDR2 SVGIG (reference sequence). This CDR3 has 11 residues. This chain's CDR3 is CAWSAGGGYTF. The CDR3 DNA reads TGTGCCTGGAGTGCCGGAGGGGGCTACACCTTC. The whole variable domain, remainder taken from reference TRBV30 and TRBJ1-2, is SQTIHQWPATLVQPVGSPLSLECTVEGTSNPNLYWYRQAAGRGLQLLFYSVGIGQISSEVPQNLSASRPQDRQFILSSKKLLLSDSGFYLCAWSAGGGYTFGSGTRLTVV.

This rearrangement joins TRBV7-2 to TRBJ2-1, with D possibly matching TRBD1 (6 bases). With 2 bases removed from V and 8 bases from J, the gap between germline ends came to 13 bases. Germline CDR1 is SGHTA and CDR2 is FQGNSA. This CDR3 has 14 residues. The CDR3 sequence is CASSLTRRGYEQFF. The DNA for the CDR3 is TGTGCCAGCAGCTTAACCCGAAGGGGGTATGAGCAGTTCTTC.

This chain joins TRBV4-1 and TRBJ1-4, with 9 bases aligning to TRBD1. The V segment lost 4 bases and the J segment 8 bases; nucleotides outside the gene matches: 14. CDR3 length: 17 amino acids. Germline assignment: CDR1 MGHRA and CDR2 YSYEKL. The CDR3, as DNA: TGCGCCAGCAGCCCTCAGCTACAGGGGGCAATTGGGGAAAAACTGTTTTTT. It codes for CASSPQLQGAIGEKLFF.

The CDR3 nucleotides read TGTGCCAGCAGCCGAAGTTCAGGGTTCACTGAAGCTTTCTTT. This translates into CASSRSSGFTEAFF. The chain couples TRBV28 to TRBJ1-1; tentative D call: TRBD1 (5 bases). The germline V gene encodes CDR1 MDHEN and CDR2 SYDVKM. This CDR3 region has 14 residues. V was shortened by 6 bases and J by 4 bases, with 15 bases between the two germline ends.

The gene calls are TRBV7-9 and TRBJ2-5, with D maybe TRBD2 (6 bases). The CDR3 runs to 14 residues. Germline V gene lookup returns CDR1 SEHNR and CDR2 FQNEAQ (reference sequence). With 1 base removed from V and 5 bases from J, the gap between germline ends came to 11 bases. The DNA for the CDR3 is TGTGCCAGCAGCTTAGGGGGTAGCGGTGAGACCCAGTACTTC. Amino acids: CASSLGGSGETQYF.

This sequence joins TRBV5-1 and TRBJ1-1; D is unclear. V was cut by 9 bases and J by 4 bases, with 19 bases left in between. CDR3 length equals 14 residues. Germline values: CDR1 SGHRS, CDR2 YFSETQ. In DNA form, the CDR3 reads TGCGCCAAACCAACAGCCGGGGAGACCACTGAAGCTTTCTTT. Translation: CAKPTAGETTEAFF.

This chain joins TRBV6-1 and TRBJ2-3; TRBD1 is a possible D gene (5 bases). Germline CDR1 reads MNHNS; CDR2 reads SASEGT. This CDR3 is built from 14 residues. The V end lost 6 bases, the J end lost 10 bases, and 20 bases lay between the germline ends. The CDR3 loop is CASRQDNSSPSQYF. The CDR3 DNA follows: TGTGCCAGCAGACAGGATAATTCGTCTCCTTCGCAGTATTTT.

Only one count was recorded for this clone. The chain carries TRBV2 and TRBJ2-2; D may be TRBD2 (5 bases). In germline, CDR1 is SNHLY, CDR2 FYNNEI. CDR3 length equals 13 residues. The germline V and J ends were trimmed by 1 base and 6 bases, with 6 bases remaining between them. The CDR3 spells CASSEVGAGELFF. DNA of the CDR3: TGTGCCAGCAGTGAAGTCGGGGCCGGGGAGCTGTTTTTT.

The chain is built from TRBV14 and TRBJ2-7, with 7 nucleotides matching TRBD1. With V trimmed by 2 bases and J by 4 bases, 5 bases remained unmatched. Germline V gene lookup returns CDR1 SGHDN and CDR2 FVKESK. This CDR3 has 14 residues. In nucleotides, the CDR3 is TGTGCCAGCAGCCAACAATTACAGGGGTACGAGCAGTACTTC. Its translation is CASSQQLQGYEQYF. The variable domain in full, completed from reference TRBV14 and TRBJ2-7, reads EAGVTQFPSHSVIEKGQTVTLRCDPISGHDNLYWYRRVMGKEIKFLLHFVKESKQDESGMPNNRFLAERTGGTYSTLKVQPAELEDSGVYFCASSQQLQGYEQYFGPGTRLTVT.

For the CDR3, the DNA is TGTGCTAGTGGTTTGACCTATTTACAGTATTTT. This codes for CASGLTYLQYF. This sequence joins TRBV12-5 and TRBJ2-3; D ambiguous. The V end was cut by 2 bases, the J end by 12 bases, with 9 bases between. The length of the CDR3 is 11 residues. Germline loops: CDR1 LGHNT, CDR2 FRNRAP.

The chain is built from TRBV5-4 and TRBJ2-7; TRBD1 aligns across 11 bases. The CDR3 is 13 amino acids. With V trimmed by 5 bases and J by 5 bases, 3 bases remained unmatched. In germline, CDR1 is SGHNT, CDR2 YYREEE (reference sequence). CDR3: CASRDRGLDEQYF. In DNA form, the CDR3 reads TGTGCCAGCAGGGACAGGGGGCTCGACGAGCAGTACTTC. The variable domain in full, completed from reference TRBV5-4 and TRBJ2-7, reads ETGVTQSPTHLIKTRGQQVTLRCSSQSGHNTVSWYQQALGQGPQFIFQYYREEENGRGNFPPRFSGLQFPNYSSELNVNALELDDSALYLCASRDRGLDEQYFGPGTRLTVT.

The rearrangement uses TRBV7-9 and TRBJ1-5, with D possibly being TRBD1 (5 bases). Trimming removed 5 bases at V and 0 bases at J, with 8 bases between. CDR1 SEHNR and CDR2 FQNEAQ come from the germline V gene (reference sequence). The CDR3 spans 14 residues. For the CDR3, the DNA is TGTGCCAGCAGCCCAGACAGTAGCAATCAGCCCCAGCATTTT. It encodes CASSPDSSNQPQHF.